The clone carrying this TCR beta chain was counted once. This sample was included in a study of blood T cell repertoires in COVID-19. Study-level information: The United States, Italy and Spain supplied acute and convalescent COVID-19 samples. The analysed material was cDNA or gDNA that came from T cells, B-cell-depleted T cells, or PBMCs.

V lost 3 bases to trimming and J lost 10 bases, with 19 bases between them. The CDR3 sequence is 14 residues long. Germline assignment: CDR1 SGHRS and CDR2 YFSETQ. Methods used by the authors: Reference gene primer amplification in the assay estimated nucleated cell counts. Here immunoSEQ multiplex PCR was the method, and the copy in TCRdb shows in-frame clones only, minus some. The V and J calls and clone size come from that table; D and trimming were worked out from the DNA. The sample includes roughly 250,000 clones, about 88% of them seen just once. The source is a man in his 60s who had recovered from COVID-19. The chain is built from TRBV5-1 and TRBJ2-5; the D gene is possibly TRBD1 (5 bases). The sequencing input was peripheral blood. CDR3: CASSSGQIVEVQYF. The CDR3 coding sequence is TGCGCCAGCAGCTCAGGGCAAATTGTTGAGGTCCAGTACTTC.